A selection of T cell receptor beta chains follows, all from one sample in a study of cytomegalovirus exposure and HLA in healthy donors. Only in-frame clones appear in the TCRdb table, and some are missing; sequencing was by immunoSEQ multiplex PCR. The sample records over 150,000 clones, approximately 80% being singletons. The sequenced sample consisted of PBMCs. These receptors were collected from a male donor in good health and CMV-seronegative. Each CDR3 is given with its conserved first and last residue. The order of the fields is CDR3 DNA, CDR3 protein, D gene, clone size, J gene, V gene. A D gene is named only where the DNA matches it firmly. Only some rows state a clone size, as once, few, many or a class for expanded clones.

cdr3_nt: TGTGCCAGCAGCCAAGACCAGCGGGTTAGCTCCTACAATGAGCAGTTCTTC; cdr3_aa: CASSQDQRVSSYNEQFF; d_call: NA; clone_size: NA; j_call: TRBJ2-1; v_call: TRBV4-2
cdr3_nt: TGTGCCAGCAGCGGAGGGATAGCCGGTGGCGGAGCCAAAAACATTCAGTACTTC; cdr3_aa: CASSGGIAGGGAKNIQYF; d_call: NA; clone_size: NA; j_call: TRBJ2-4; v_call: TRBV5-5
cdr3_nt: TGTGCCAGTAGCATAAGGAGGGGAAATGACTACGAGCAGTACTTC; cdr3_aa: CASSIRRGNDYEQYF; d_call: NA; clone_size: once; j_call: TRBJ2-7; v_call: TRBV19
cdr3_nt: TGCGCCAGCAGCTTTAGAGGTTGGGGACTAGAAGGAGAGACCCAGTACTTC; cdr3_aa: CASSFRGWGLEGETQYF; d_call: TRBD2; clone_size: NA; j_call: TRBJ2-5; v_call: TRBV5-1
cdr3_nt: TGTGCCAGCAGCTTTGGACAGGCTGCTAACTATGGCTACACCTTC; cdr3_aa: CASSFGQAANYGYTF; d_call: TRBD1; clone_size: NA; j_call: TRBJ1-2; v_call: TRBV7-2
cdr3_nt: TGTGCCAGCAGTTTTTCTCCCGGGGAGCTGTTTTTT; cdr3_aa: CASSFSPGELFF; d_call: NA; clone_size: NA; j_call: TRBJ2-2; v_call: TRBV27
cdr3_nt: TGTGCCAGCAGCCGGGGACAGGGGGCGCCGTTCGAGCAGTACTTC; cdr3_aa: CASSRGQGAPFEQYF; d_call: TRBD1; clone_size: NA; j_call: TRBJ2-7; v_call: TRBV11-2
cdr3_nt: TGTGCCAGCAGTTGGAAGAGGGCAGATACGCAGTATTTT; cdr3_aa: CASSWKRADTQYF; d_call: NA; clone_size: NA; j_call: TRBJ2-3; v_call: TRBV27
cdr3_nt: TGTGCCAGCAGTTTCTGGCTTTCGGGACAGGTAAAACTGTTTTTT; cdr3_aa: CASSFWLSGQVKLFF; d_call: TRBD1; clone_size: few; j_call: TRBJ1-4; v_call: TRBV27
cdr3_nt: TGTGCCAGCAGCTTGGCCACGGGGATTAGCAATCAGCCCCAGCATTTT; cdr3_aa: CASSLATGISNQPQHF; d_call: NA; clone_size: NA; j_call: TRBJ1-5; v_call: TRBV5-5
cdr3_nt: TGTGCCAGCAGGACCCCGGGACAGGGGAAGTACGAGCAGTACTTC; cdr3_aa: CASRTPGQGKYEQYF; d_call: TRBD1; clone_size: NA; j_call: TRBJ2-7; v_call: TRBV6-1
cdr3_nt: TGTGCCAGCAGCCGCGCGGGGGGGTGGACAGATACGCAGTATTTT; cdr3_aa: CASSRAGGWTDTQYF; d_call: TRBD2; clone_size: NA; j_call: TRBJ2-3; v_call: TRBV9
cdr3_nt: TGTGCCAGCAGTTTCGTAGGGGGTCGGCGGAACACCATATATTTT; cdr3_aa: CASSFVGGRRNTIYF; d_call: NA; clone_size: NA; j_call: TRBJ1-3; v_call: TRBV28
cdr3_nt: TGTGCCAGCAGCCCGACAGGAAGGGTAGGAACCGGGGAGCTGTTTTTT; cdr3_aa: CASSPTGRVGTGELFF; d_call: NA; clone_size: NA; j_call: TRBJ2-2; v_call: TRBV5-4
cdr3_nt: TGTGCCAGCAGCGGGGAAGGGGTTGATCGCCAAGAGACCCAGTACTTC; cdr3_aa: CASSGEGVDRQETQYF; d_call: NA; clone_size: NA; j_call: TRBJ2-5; v_call: TRBV21-1
cdr3_nt: TGTGCCAGCACCCCGCAGTTGAACACTGAAGCTTTCTTT; cdr3_aa: CASTPQLNTEAFF; d_call: NA; clone_size: NA; j_call: TRBJ1-1; v_call: TRBV28
cdr3_nt: TGTGCCAGCAGTTCAGGACACTACAATGAGCAGTTCTTC; cdr3_aa: CASSSGHYNEQFF; d_call: NA; clone_size: NA; j_call: TRBJ2-1; v_call: TRBV6-5
cdr3_nt: TGTGCCAGCAGTTTATGGGCTAGCGGGAGTCAGGAGACCCAGTACTTC; cdr3_aa: CASSLWASGSQETQYF; d_call: TRBD2; clone_size: once; j_call: TRBJ2-5; v_call: TRBV28